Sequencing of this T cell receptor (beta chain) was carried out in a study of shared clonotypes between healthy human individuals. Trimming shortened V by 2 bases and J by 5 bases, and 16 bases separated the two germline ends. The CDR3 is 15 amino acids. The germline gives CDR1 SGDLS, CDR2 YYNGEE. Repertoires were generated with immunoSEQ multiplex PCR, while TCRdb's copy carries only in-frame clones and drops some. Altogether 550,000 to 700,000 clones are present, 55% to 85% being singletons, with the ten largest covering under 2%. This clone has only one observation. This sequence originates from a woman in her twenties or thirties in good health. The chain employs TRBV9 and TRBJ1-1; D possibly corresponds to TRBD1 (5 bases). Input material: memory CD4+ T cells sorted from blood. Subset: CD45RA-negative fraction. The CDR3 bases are TGTGCCAGCAGCGTCGCTCCTGGGGGTGGAACTGAAGCTTTCTTT. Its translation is CASSVAPGGGTEAFF.